These 6 T cell receptor beta chains were all obtained from the same sample, sequenced in a study of blood T cells in healthy people across ages. Combining a sample-barcoded 5' primer with a J-beta primer mix, a second PCR ran for 7 to 11 cycles. TCRdb used MiXCR to reprocess the 5' RACE reads, holding one entry per CDR3 protein. This table has about 670,000 distinct CDR3 sequences, 40% to 50% appearing once. Sequencing was done on a sample of blood. All receptors derive from a man of 80 years or more in good health.

A few counts support this clonotype. The CDR3 reads CASSQANRGTNEQFF. CDR3 nucleotides: TGTGCCAGCAGCCAAGCCAACAGGGGGACCAATGAGCAGTTCTTC. The chain uses TRBV4-2 and TRBJ2-1, with 8 bases lining up with TRBD1. V shed 1 base, J shed 6 bases, and the junction held 5 bases outside the gene matches. The CDR3 runs to 15 residues. Germline V gene sequence: CDR1 LGHNA, CDR2 YNFKEQ.

In this sample, this clonotype turned up a few times. The chain carries TRBV6-2 or TRBV6-3 and TRBJ2-5; 11 positions match TRBD2. Germline trimming cut 7 bases from V and 1 base from J; bases unmatched to any gene: 5. The CDR3 spans 15 residues. CDR1 MNHEY and CDR2 SVGEGT come from the germline V gene. CDR3 in amino acids: CASTRLAGPQETQYF. CDR3 bases: TGTGCCAGCACGAGACTAGCGGGACCCCAAGAGACCCAGTACTTC.

This chain links TRBV6-2 or TRBV6-3 with TRBJ2-5; 7 nucleotides align to TRBD2. This CDR3 has 15 residues. Germline assignment: CDR1 MNHEY and CDR2 SVGEGT. V trimming: 2 bases; J trimming: 2 bases; junction bases outside the gene matches: 5. CDR3 protein: CASSYASGAQETQYF. The CDR3 DNA is TGTGCCAGCAGTTACGCCAGCGGGGCTCAAGAGACCCAGTACTTC.

The chain uses TRBV6-5 and TRBJ2-7; 10 bases are a match to TRBD2. The V segment lost 7 bases and the J segment 5 bases; nucleotides outside the gene matches: 8. Per germline, CDR1 MNHEY and CDR2 SVGAGI. The CDR3 has 14 residues. CDR3 region: CASTSAGGLNEQYF. CDR3 sequence (DNA): TGTGCCAGCACTTCAGCGGGGGGGCTTAACGAGCAGTACTTC.

The chain has TRBV20-1 and TRBJ2-1; TRBD2 aligns across 13 bases. The CDR3 sequence is 14 residues long. V trimming: 4 bases; J trimming: 8 bases; junction bases outside the gene matches: 5. Germline V lookup: CDR1 DFQATT, CDR2 SNEGSKA (reference sequence). The CDR3 sequence is CSATGTSGIYEQFF. The CDR3 DNA sequence: TGCAGTGCTACCGGGACTAGCGGGATCTATGAGCAGTTCTTC.

The gene calls are TRBV12-3 or TRBV12-4 and TRBJ2-5, with D tentatively TRBD1 (5 bases). The DNA matches TRBJ2-7 better at its end, which makes the J call doubtful. This CDR3 region has 17 residues. The CDR3 reads CASTRYLVGARLDEQYF. CDR3 bases: TGTGCCAGCACCAGATACTTGGTTGGGGCCCGGTTGGACGAGCAGTACTTC.